A single sample gave rise to the 6 T cell receptor beta chains below, sequenced in a study of blood T cell repertoires in COVID-19. The method was immunoSEQ multiplex PCR; TCRdb's version includes in-frame clones alone and lacks a portion of them. Of under 300,000 clones in the sample, approximately 90% were seen once. The sample consisted of peripheral blood. These TCRs come from a woman aged 25 to 39 with active or convalescent COVID-19.

This clone is a singleton in its sample. The gene calls are TRBV12-5 and TRBJ1-2; 11 bases are shared with TRBD1. Germline loops: CDR1 LGHNT, CDR2 FRNRAP. V lost 1 base, J lost 5 bases, and 9 bases stayed unmatched. This CDR3 is built from 17 residues. The CDR3 protein is CASGLDGGTGGEYGYTF. In nucleotides, the CDR3 is TGTGCTAGTGGTTTGGATGGCGGGACAGGGGGTGAATATGGCTACACCTTC.

V usage is TRBV27 and J usage is TRBJ2-7, with TRBD2 matching 7 bases. The V gene end was trimmed by 5 bases and the J gene end by 1 base; junction bases not matched to a gene: 17. The CDR3 spans 18 residues. Per germline, CDR1 MNHEY and CDR2 SMNVEV (reference sequence). The CDR3 nucleotides are TGTGCCAGCAGTCCGGCCACGGGACTAAGGGTGGGGTCCTACGAGCAGTACTTC. This sequence encodes CASSPATGLRVGSYEQYF.

The rearrangement links TRBV7-8 to TRBJ1-4, with D unclear. The V end was cut by 1 base, the J end by 8 bases, with 11 bases between. Germline V gene data show CDR1 as SGHVS and CDR2 as FQNEAQ. The CDR3 covers 14 residues. The CDR3 loop reads CASSLDFAEEKLFF. The CDR3 DNA is TGTGCCAGCAGCTTAGATTTTGCAGAAGAAAAACTGTTTTTT.

V gene TRBV30 combines with J gene TRBJ2-3; 8 positions match TRBD2. The CDR3 is 14 amino acids. J lost 5 bases, V lost 0 bases, and 4 bases had no gene match. Looked up from germline, CDR1 is GTSNPN and CDR2 is SVGIG (reference sequence). CDR3 in DNA: TGTGCCTGGAGTGTAAGGGCGGGGGGAGATACGCAGTATTTT. Amino acids: CAWSVRAGGDTQYF.

Remarks on this clone: Other nucleotide sequences from this sample produce the same CDR3. V is TRBV7-2 and J is TRBJ1-1; D gene ambiguous. The V gene's germline CDR1 is SGHTA and CDR2 FQGNSA. The CDR3 contains 13 residues. Trimming shortened V by 6 bases and J by 2 bases, and 10 bases separated the two germline ends. CDR3 protein: CASSLRGNTEAFF. CDR3 sequence (DNA): TGTGCCAGCAGTCTCCGGGGTAACACTGAAGCTTTCTTT.

The J gene is TRBJ2-7, the V gene TRBV19; 7 bases map to TRBD1. V trimming: 1 base; J trimming: 6 bases; junction bases outside the gene matches: 6. The CDR3 totals 14 residues. CDR1 is LNHDA and CDR2 is SQIVND in the germline V gene (reference sequence). The CDR3 DNA reads TGTGCCAGTAGTATAGCTCTAGGGGGCGGCGAGCAGTACTTC. Encoded protein: CASSIALGGGEQYF.